A selection of T cell receptor beta chains follows, all from one sample in a study of blood T cell repertoires in COVID-19. Some clones are missing from TCRdb's copy, which holds only in-frame ones; the method was immunoSEQ multiplex PCR. Among around 47,000 clones listed, more than 70% were seen once. Material: peripheral blood. The receptors shown here come from a man aged 45-60 years with active COVID-19. Both conserved end residues are part of each CDR3. Each record gives: V gene, J gene, D gene, clone size, CDR3 DNA, CDR3 protein. A D gene is named only where the DNA matches it firmly. Some rows mark clone size as missing; the rest say once, few, many or name a class of expanded clone.

TRBV6-2/TRBV6-3	TRBJ1-2	TRBD1	few	TGTGCCAGCAGTCTGACAGGGAACAACTATGGCTACACCTTC	CASSLTGNNYGYTF
TRBV2	TRBJ2-5	.	.	TGTGCCAGCTTTTCGGACACGATGGAGACCCAGTACTTC	CASFSDTMETQYF
TRBV28	TRBJ2-7	.	.	TGTGCCAGCAGTCCCGAACTAGCAGGAGGCTACGAGCAGTACTTC	CASSPELAGGYEQYF
TRBV9	TRBJ2-3	.	.	TGTGCCAGCAGCGTAGACCCGCGGGGCACAGATACGCAGTATTTT	CASSVDPRGTDTQYF
TRBV5-1	TRBJ2-7	.	.	TGCGCCAGCAGCCCAGACGGGGGACCCCCCTACGAGCAGTACTTC	CASSPDGGPPYEQYF
TRBV2	TRBJ1-5	.	once	TGTGCCAGCAGGCAGGAACTTAGCAATCAGCCCCAGCATTTT	CASRQELSNQPQHF
TRBV6-2/TRBV6-3	TRBJ2-1	.	.	TGTGCCAGCAGCCCGCATGGTGGAGGAAAGCAGTTCTTC	CASSPHGGGKQFF
TRBV10-3	TRBJ2-3	.	.	TGTGCCATCAGTGAGGGTTCGGGAAAAGATACGCAGTATTTT	CAISEGSGKDTQYF
TRBV9	TRBJ1-2	TRBD1	.	TGTGCCAGCAGCTCCAACCAGGGGGTAAATAACTATGGCTACACCTTC	CASSSNQGVNNYGYTF
TRBV14	TRBJ2-2	.	.	TGTGCCAGCAGCCAAGGCCTCGCGACCGGGGAGCTGTTTTTT	CASSQGLATGELFF
TRBV5-6	TRBJ1-4	.	.	TGTGCCAGCAGCTTAGCGGGAACAGCGACTAATGAAAAACTGTTTTTT	CASSLAGTATNEKLFF
TRBV18	TRBJ2-3	TRBD2	.	TGTGCCAGCTCACCTCCGGGACTAGCGGGGACAGGCACAGATACGCAGTATTTT	CASSPPGLAGTGTDTQYF
TRBV27	TRBJ1-3	.	.	TGTGCCAGCAGTTTACGGGGAGCTGGAAACACCATATATTTT	CASSLRGAGNTIYF
TRBV5-1	TRBJ2-5	.	.	TGCGCCAGCAGCTTGGCCGGGGGACAGCTGGAGACCCAGTACTTC	CASSLAGGQLETQYF
TRBV2	TRBJ2-5	TRBD2	.	TGTGCCAGCAGTGACAGTAGCGGGGGGGTTGGAGAGACCCAGTACTTC	CASSDSSGGVGETQYF
TRBV25-1	TRBJ1-2	.	.	TGTGCCAGCAGTAACAGGGCCCTAGGCTATGGCTACACCTTC	CASSNRALGYGYTF
TRBV19	TRBJ1-2	.	.	TGTGCCAGTAGTATTGCGGGGGGAGAGGGCTACACCTTC	CASSIAGGEGYTF
TRBV5-8	TRBJ2-2	TRBD1	.	TGTGCCAGCAGCAGCGGGACAGGGGTGAACACCGGGGAGCTGTTTTTT	CASSSGTGVNTGELFF
TRBV7-3	TRBJ2-3	.	.	TGTGCCAGCAGCTTAAAGGGGCGGGGCTTAACCACAGATACGCAGTATTTT	CASSLKGRGLTTDTQYF
TRBV2	TRBJ1-4	.	.	TGTGCCAGCAGCTACCAAACAACTAATGAAAAACTGTTTTTT	CASSYQTTNEKLFF
TRBV19	TRBJ1-5	.	once	TGTGCCAGTCATCTGCGGGGGATAAATCAGCCCCAGCATTTT	CASHLRGINQPQHF
TRBV9	TRBJ2-2	TRBD2	.	TGTGCCAGCAGCGTAGGTCTAGCGGGAGAAGGCACCGGGGAGCTGTTTTTT	CASSVGLAGEGTGELFF
TRBV4-1	TRBJ2-2	TRBD2	few	TGCGCCAGCAGCCGAGGGACTAGCGGGAACGCGAACACCGGGGAGCTGTTTTTT	CASSRGTSGNANTGELFF